This T cell receptor (beta chain) was profiled in a study of blood T cells in healthy people across ages. CDR1 and CDR2 from the germline V gene are SGHRS and YFSETQ. There are 15 residues in the CDR3. The germline V and J ends were trimmed by 1 base and 5 bases, with 13 bases remaining between them. Overall study results and limits: Higher naive T cell percentage went strongly together with higher TCR beta diversity. Without sorted subsets, naive and antigen-experienced compartments could not be conclusively compared. Estimates of diversity drawn from one million T cells were considered underestimates. Roughly linear age-related decline in beta diversity appeared, significant by age around 42.

Concerning this clonotype itself: Antigen unknown.

Then a second PCR, running about 6 to 11 cycles, was carried out with a sample-barcoded 5' primer and a J-beta primer mix. One entry per CDR3 protein, called by TCRdb with MiXCR from the 5' RACE reads. Of about 570,000 distinct CDR3 sequences detected, about 26% appear once; the ten largest clones hold less than 20%. The sequence was collected from an older woman in good health. The chain couples TRBV5-1 to TRBJ1-5, with D perhaps matching TRBD1 (5 bases). The sequenced sample was blood. The CDR3 loop reads CASSLNTGGDQPQHF. CDR3 nucleotide sequence: TGCGCCAGCAGCTTGAATACCGGGGGGGATCAGCCCCAGCATTTT.